The clone carrying this T cell receptor (beta chain) was observed many times. No antigen is known for it. The time point denotes: sample taken at primary tumor resection. Whole RNA, which was extracted from tumor, nontumor lung tissue or frozen PBMC, was sequenced without any cell sorting. CDR1 is SGHVS, CDR2 FQNEAQ, per germline. V was pared by 6 bases and J by 3 bases, with 11 bases of the junction left unmatched. The CDR3 loop spans 16 amino acids. This record comes from a study of spatial heterogeneity in lung cancer. The study, taken as a whole, reports: Tumor mutation counts were tracked by expanded intratumoral alpha and beta TCR counts.

MiXCR, applied by TCRdb to the 5' RACE reads, yields one record per CDR3 protein. Of more than 9,000 distinct CDR3 sequences in the sample, 6.5% to 9.5% were seen once. The chain carries TRBV7-8 and TRBJ2-7, with 10 bases fitting TRBD1. The material sequenced was lung tumor tissue, taken at surgery. This TCR derives from a male donor with early-stage non-small cell lung cancer. The CDR3 protein is CASSLYSGTGDYEQYF. In DNA, the CDR3 is TGTGCCAGCAGTTTATACTCCGGGACAGGGGACTACGAGCAGTACTTC.